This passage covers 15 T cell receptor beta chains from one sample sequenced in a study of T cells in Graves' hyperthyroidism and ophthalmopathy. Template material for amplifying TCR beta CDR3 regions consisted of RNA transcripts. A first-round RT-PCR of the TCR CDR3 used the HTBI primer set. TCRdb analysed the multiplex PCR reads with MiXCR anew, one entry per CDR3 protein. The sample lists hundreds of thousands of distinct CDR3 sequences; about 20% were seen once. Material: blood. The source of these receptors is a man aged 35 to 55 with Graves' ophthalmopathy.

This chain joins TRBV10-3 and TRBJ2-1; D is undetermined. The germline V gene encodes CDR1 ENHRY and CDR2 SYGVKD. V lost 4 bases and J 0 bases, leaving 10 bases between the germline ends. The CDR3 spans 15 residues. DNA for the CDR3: TGTGCCATCAGTGGAACATCGAGCTCCTACAATGAGCAGTTCTTC. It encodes CAISGTSSSYNEQFF.

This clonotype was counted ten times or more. CDR3 coding DNA: TGTGCCACCAGTGATGCCAGCGCACTGTTCTACAATGAGCAGTTCTTC. As protein: CATSDASALFYNEQFF. V and J are TRBV24-1 and TRBJ2-1; D not resolved. CDR1 is KGHDR and CDR2 is SFDVKD in the germline V gene. The V gene lost 3 bases and the J gene lost 3 bases, with 14 bases spanning the gap. The CDR3 extends over 16 amino acids.

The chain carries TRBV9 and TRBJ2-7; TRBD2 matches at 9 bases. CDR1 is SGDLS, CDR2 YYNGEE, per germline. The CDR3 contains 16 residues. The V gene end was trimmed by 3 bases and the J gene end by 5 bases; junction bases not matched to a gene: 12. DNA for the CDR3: TGTGCCAGCAGCGCCGGGACTGGCGGGAGGGCCAACGAGCAGTACTTC. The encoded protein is CASSAGTGGRANEQYF.

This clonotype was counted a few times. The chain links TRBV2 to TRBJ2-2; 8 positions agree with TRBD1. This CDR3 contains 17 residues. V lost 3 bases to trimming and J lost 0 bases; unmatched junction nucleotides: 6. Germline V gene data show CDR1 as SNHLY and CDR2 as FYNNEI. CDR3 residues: CASSDSDRGPNTGELFF. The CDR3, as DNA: TGTGCCAGCAGTGACTCAGACAGGGGTCCGAACACCGGGGAGCTGTTTTTT.

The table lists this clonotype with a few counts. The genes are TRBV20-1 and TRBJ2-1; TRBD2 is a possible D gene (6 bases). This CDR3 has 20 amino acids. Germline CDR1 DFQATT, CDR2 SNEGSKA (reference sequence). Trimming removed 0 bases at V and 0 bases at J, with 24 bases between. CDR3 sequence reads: CSARDKSASARGISYNEQFF. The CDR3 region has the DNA TGCAGTGCTAGAGATAAATCGGCTAGCGCCCGAGGGATCTCCTACAATGAGCAGTTCTTC.

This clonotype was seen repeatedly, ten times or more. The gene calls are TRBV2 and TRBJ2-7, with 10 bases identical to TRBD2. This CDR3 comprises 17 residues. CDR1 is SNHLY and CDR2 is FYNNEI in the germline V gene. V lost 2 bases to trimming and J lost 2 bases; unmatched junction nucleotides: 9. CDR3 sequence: CASSERLAGANAYEQYF. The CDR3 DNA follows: TGTGCCAGCAGTGAAAGGCTAGCGGGGGCGAACGCCTACGAGCAGTACTTC.

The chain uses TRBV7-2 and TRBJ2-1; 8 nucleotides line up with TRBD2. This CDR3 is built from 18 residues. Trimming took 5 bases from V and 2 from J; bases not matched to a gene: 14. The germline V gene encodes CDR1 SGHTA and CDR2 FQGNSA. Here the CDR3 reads CASSKSIVAGGTYNEQFF. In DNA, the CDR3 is TGTGCCAGCAGCAAAAGCATTGTGGCGGGGGGAACCTACAATGAGCAGTTCTTC.

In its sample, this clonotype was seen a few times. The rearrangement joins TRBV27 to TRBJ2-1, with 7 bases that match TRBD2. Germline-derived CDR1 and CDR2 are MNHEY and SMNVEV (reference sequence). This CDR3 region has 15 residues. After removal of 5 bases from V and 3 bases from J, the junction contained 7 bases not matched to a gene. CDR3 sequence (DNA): TGTGCCAGCAGTCCCCTGGGACTACTCTACAATGAGCAGTTCTTC. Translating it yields CASSPLGLLYNEQFF.

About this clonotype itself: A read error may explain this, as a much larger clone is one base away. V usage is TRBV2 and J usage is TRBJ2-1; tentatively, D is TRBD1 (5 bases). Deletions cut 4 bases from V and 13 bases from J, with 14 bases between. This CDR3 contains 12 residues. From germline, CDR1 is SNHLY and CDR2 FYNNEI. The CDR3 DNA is TGTGCCAGCAGTGGACAGTCTGGGCCACAGTTCTTC. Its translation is CASSGQSGPQFF. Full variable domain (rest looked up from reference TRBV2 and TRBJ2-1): EPEVTQTPSHQVTQMGQEVILRCVPISNHLYFYWYRQILGQKVEFLVSFYNNEISEKSEIFDDQFSVERPDGSNFTLKIRSTKLEDSAMYFCASSGQSGPQFFGPGTRLTVL.

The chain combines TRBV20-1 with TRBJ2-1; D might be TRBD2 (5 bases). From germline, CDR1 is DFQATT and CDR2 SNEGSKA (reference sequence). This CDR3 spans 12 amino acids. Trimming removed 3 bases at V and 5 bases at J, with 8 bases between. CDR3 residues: CSASDYHNEQFF. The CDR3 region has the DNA TGCAGTGCTAGTGACTACCACAATGAGCAGTTCTTC.

CDR3 sequence: CASSLRAVQETQYF. In DNA, the CDR3 is TGTGCCAGCAGCTTAAGGGCCGTACAAGAGACCCAGTACTTC. The chain recombines TRBV7-2 with TRBJ2-5; D unclear. The germline CDR1 and CDR2 sequences are SGHTA and FQGNSA. V lost 2 bases, J lost 2 bases, and 9 bases lay in between. The CDR3 runs 14 residues.

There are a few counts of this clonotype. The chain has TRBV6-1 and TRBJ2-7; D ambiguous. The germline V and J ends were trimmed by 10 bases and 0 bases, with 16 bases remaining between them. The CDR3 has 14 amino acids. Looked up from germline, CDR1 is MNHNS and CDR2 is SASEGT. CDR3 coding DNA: TGTGCCACCCTACAGCCTCCGACCTCCTACGAGCAGTACTTC. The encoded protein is CATLQPPTSYEQYF.

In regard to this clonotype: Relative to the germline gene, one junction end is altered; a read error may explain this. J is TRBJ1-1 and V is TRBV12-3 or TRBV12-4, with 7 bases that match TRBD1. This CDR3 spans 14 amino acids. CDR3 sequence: CTSSQGGWSTEAFF. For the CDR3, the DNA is TGTACCAGCAGTCAGGGGGGATGGAGCACTGAAGCTTTCTTT.

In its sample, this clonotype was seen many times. The CDR3 reads CASSFVYRDLAKNIQYF. CDR3 bases: TGTGCCAGCAGTTTTGTTTACCGAGACCTAGCCAAAAACATTCAGTACTTC. The chain couples TRBV28 to TRBJ2-4; D gene unclear. The CDR3 sequence is 17 residues long. CDR1 and CDR2 (germline): MDHEN, SYDVKM. The germline V and J ends were trimmed by 3 bases and 0 bases, with 15 bases remaining between them. Looking up the rest from reference TRBV28 and TRBJ2-4 gives the full variable domain: DVKVTQSSRYLVKRTGEKVFLECVQDMDHENMFWYRQDPGLGLRLIYFSYDVKMKEKGDIPEGYSVSREKKERFSLILESASTNQTSMYLCASSFVYRDLAKNIQYFGAGTRLSVL.

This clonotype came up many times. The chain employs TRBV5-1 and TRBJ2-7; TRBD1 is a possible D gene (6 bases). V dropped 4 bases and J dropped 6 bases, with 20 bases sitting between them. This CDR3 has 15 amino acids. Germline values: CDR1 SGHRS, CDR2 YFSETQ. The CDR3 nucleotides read TGCGCCAGCAGCACAGGACAGTGGGAACCCGGCGAGCAGTACTTC. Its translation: CASSTGQWEPGEQYF.